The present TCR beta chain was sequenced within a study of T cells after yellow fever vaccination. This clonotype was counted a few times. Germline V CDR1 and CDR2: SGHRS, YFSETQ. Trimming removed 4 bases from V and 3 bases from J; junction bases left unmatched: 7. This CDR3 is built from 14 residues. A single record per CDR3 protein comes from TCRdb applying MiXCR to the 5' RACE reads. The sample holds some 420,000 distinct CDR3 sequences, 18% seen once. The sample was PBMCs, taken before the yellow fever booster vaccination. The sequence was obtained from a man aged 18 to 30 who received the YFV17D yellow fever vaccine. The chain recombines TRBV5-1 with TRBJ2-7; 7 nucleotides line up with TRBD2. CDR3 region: CASSPDGGGYEQYF. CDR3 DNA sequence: TGCGCCAGCAGCCCGGATGGGGGGGGCTACGAGCAGTACTTC.